The 2 T cell receptor beta chains below all came from one sample that was sequenced in a study of blood T cell repertoires in COVID-19 (dated by TCRdb to about 2020). Library generation was performed with the immunoSEQ multiplex PCR assay. TCRdb limited this immuneACCESS table to in-frame rearrangements with V and J called. A share of clones is missing; checked studies link under half to unresolved V genes, and the rest is unexplained. The sample records about 250,000 clones, approximately 86% of which are singletons. 1.3% to 1.5% of the sample goes to the ten largest clones. The source material was peripheral blood. Receptor source: a man older than 75 with acute or convalescent COVID-19.

This rearrangement joins TRBV6-6 to TRBJ1-1; D is possibly TRBD1 (6 bases). CDR3 length equals 13 residues. With 6 bases removed from V and 7 bases from J, the gap between germline ends came to 15 bases. Germline V CDR1 and CDR2: MNHNY, SVGAGI (reference sequence). The CDR3 DNA sequence: TGTGCCAGCAGCCGCGGCCCGGACAGTGAAGCTTTCTTT. Translating it yields CASSRGPDSEAFF.

The V and J genes are TRBV21-1 and TRBJ1-3; TRBD1, the D gene given by the table, was not confirmed from the DNA. TRBV21-1 is a pseudogene segment. The length of the CDR3 is 16 residues. CDR3 DNA: TGTGCCAGCAGCAAAGCTGGAACAGGGGGTTTAAACACCATATATTTT. This encodes CASSKAGTGGLNTIYF.